This T cell receptor (beta chain) was profiled in a study of cytomegalovirus exposure and HLA in healthy donors (dated by TCRdb to about 2017). Turning to the overall study: According to a later analysis, the 120 validation repertoires were produced on the same platform as the roughly 700 repertoires of the first cohort. The study aimed to test whether cataloging public T cell receptors could reveal signatures of past pathogen exposure. In addition to the first cohort of 666 subjects, a separate validation cohort of some 120 different subjects was used. The study combined high-throughput TCR immunosequencing, statistical association of individual TCRs with disease status, and machine learning to predict cytomegalovirus infection status.

Beyond this particular receptor, the publication reports: The classifier was reported to diagnose cytomegalovirus status with high specificity and sensitivity in both the original cohort and the validation cohort. A later analysis had no HLA typing for the validation cohort, so co-occurrence there was scored across all 110 or so repertoires. While some public TCRs were present in many individuals, most TCR sequences turned up only very rarely across donors. A total of about 150 TCR beta chains were listed by the study as associated with cytomegalovirus. In vitro tests confirmed that a few of the cytomegalovirus-associated TCR beta chains recognize cytomegalovirus antigens. The authors suggested that the approach could potentially be extended to other disease states and immunological phenotypes. A later analysis found that TCRs clustered in the first cohort also tended to co-occur in the 120 validation repertoires, with 94% of cluster scores above 0.

In regard to this clone: No antigen is known for it. Base qualities are missing; no much larger clone stands one base away.

The library was generated by the immunoSEQ multiplex PCR assay. Under the source paper's analysis protocol: A statistical classification framework was developed to diagnose cytomegalovirus status using the catalog of TCR beta chain sequences. TCRdb retrieved this table from immuneACCESS and kept in-frame rearrangements only. Not all clones are present; in checked studies, unresolved V genes account for under half, and no reason is known for the remainder. The DNA was the basis for D and trimming; V, J and clone size are from that table. A total of under 200,000 clones appear in this sample, approximately 87% of them only once. The top ten constitute 4.5% to 7% of the sample. Separate from the approximately 670-subject first cohort, the validation cohort of about 110 subjects was the group to which the donors belonged. The material sequenced was PBMCs. The receptor comes from a woman in her 30s in good health and CMV-seronegative.

The CDR3 reads CASSSGQFNTGELFF. The sequenced DNA: TGTGCCAGCAGTTCGGGACAGTTTAACACCGGGGAGCTGTTTTTT. This receptor chain uses TRBV27 and TRBJ2-2, with TRBD1 matching 7 junction bases. The CDR3 starts with the cysteine, ends with the phenylalanine, and has 15 residues. CDR3 DNA is the only sequence kept; it has 45 bases, read in frame from the first base. Based on the germline V gene (reference sequence), the CDR1 and CDR2 sequences are MNHEY and SMNVEV. Germline trimming: 4 bases from V, 2 bases from J; junction bases outside gene matches: 4.